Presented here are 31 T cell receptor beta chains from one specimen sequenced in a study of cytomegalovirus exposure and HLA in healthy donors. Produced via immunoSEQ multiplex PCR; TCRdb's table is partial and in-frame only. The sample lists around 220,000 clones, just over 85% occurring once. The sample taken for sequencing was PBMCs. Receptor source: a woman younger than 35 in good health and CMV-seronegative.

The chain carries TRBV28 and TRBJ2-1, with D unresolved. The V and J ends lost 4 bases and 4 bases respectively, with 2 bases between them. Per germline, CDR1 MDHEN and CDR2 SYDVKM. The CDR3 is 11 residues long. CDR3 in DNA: TGTGCCAGCAGTTCATACAATGAGCAGTTCTTC. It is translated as CASSSYNEQFF. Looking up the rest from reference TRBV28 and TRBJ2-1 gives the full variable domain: DVKVTQSSRYLVKRTGEKVFLECVQDMDHENMFWYRQDPGLGLRLIYFSYDVKMKEKGDIPEGYSVSREKKERFSLILESASTNQTSMYLCASSSYNEQFFGPGTRLTVL.

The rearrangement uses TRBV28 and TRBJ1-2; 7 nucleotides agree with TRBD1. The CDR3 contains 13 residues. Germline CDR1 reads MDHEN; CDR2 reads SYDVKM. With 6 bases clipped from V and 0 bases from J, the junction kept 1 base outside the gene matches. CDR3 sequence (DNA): TGTGCCAGCAGGACAGGGACTAACTATGGCTACACCTTC. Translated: CASRTGTNYGYTF.

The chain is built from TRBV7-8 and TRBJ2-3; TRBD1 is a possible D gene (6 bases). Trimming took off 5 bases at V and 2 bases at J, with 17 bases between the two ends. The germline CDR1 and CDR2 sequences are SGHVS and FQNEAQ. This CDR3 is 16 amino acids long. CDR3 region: CASSQNRVQITDTQYF. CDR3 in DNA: TGTGCCAGCAGCCAAAACAGGGTTCAGATCACAGATACGCAGTATTTT.

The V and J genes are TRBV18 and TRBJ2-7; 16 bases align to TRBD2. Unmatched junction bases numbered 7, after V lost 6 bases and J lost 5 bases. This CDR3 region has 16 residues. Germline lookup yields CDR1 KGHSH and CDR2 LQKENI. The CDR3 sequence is CASSQGLAGGPHEQYF. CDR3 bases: TGTGCCAGCTCCCAGGGACTAGCGGGAGGGCCCCACGAGCAGTACTTC.

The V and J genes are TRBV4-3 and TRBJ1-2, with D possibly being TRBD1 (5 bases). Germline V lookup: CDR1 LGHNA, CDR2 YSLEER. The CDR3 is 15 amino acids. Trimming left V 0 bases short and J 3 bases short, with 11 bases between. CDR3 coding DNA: TGCGCCAGCAGCCAAGACCAGGGATTCGACTATGGCTACACCTTC. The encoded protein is CASSQDQGFDYGYTF.

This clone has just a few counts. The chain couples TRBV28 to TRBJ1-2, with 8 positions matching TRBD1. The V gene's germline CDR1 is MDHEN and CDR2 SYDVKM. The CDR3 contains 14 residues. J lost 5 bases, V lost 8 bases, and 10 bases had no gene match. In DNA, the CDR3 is TGTGCCAGCCGGGACAGGTCGGCGCCATATGGCTACACCTTC. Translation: CASRDRSAPYGYTF.

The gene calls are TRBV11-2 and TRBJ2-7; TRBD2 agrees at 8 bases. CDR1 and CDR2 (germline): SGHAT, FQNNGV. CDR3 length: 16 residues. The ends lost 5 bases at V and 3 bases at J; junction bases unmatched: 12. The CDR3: CASSPVRGGRNYEQYF. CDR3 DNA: TGTGCCAGCAGCCCAGTACGGGGGGGCCGTAACTACGAGCAGTACTTC. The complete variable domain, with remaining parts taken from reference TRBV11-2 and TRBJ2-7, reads EAGVAQSPRYKIIEKRQSVAFWCNPISGHATLYWYQQILGQGPKLLIQFQNNGVVDDSQLPKDRFSAERLKGVDSTLKIQPAKLEDSAVYLCASSPVRGGRNYEQYFGPGTRLTVT.

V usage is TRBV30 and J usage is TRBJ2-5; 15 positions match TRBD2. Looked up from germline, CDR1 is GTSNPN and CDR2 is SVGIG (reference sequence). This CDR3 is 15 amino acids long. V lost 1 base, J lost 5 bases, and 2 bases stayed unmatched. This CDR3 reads CAWSGTSGRGETQYF. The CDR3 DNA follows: TGTGCCTGGAGTGGGACTAGCGGGAGGGGGGAGACCCAGTACTTC.

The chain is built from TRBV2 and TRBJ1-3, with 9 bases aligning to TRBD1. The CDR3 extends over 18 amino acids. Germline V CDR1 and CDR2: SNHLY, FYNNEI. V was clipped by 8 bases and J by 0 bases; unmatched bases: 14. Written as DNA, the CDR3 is TGTGCCAGCGGGGCGGGACAGGGCCATTTCGGCTCTGGAAACACCATATATTTT. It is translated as CASGAGQGHFGSGNTIYF.

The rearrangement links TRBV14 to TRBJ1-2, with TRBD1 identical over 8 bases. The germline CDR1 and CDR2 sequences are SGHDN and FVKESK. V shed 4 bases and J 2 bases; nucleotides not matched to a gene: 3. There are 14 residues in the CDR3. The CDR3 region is CASSPQGANYGYTF. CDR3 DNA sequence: TGTGCCAGCAGCCCCCAGGGGGCCAACTATGGCTACACCTTC.

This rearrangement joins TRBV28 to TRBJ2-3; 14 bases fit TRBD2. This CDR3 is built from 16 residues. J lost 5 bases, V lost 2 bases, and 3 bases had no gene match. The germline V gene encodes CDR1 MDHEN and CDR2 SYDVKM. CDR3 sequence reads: CASSLVGLAGEDTQYF. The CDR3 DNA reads TGTGCCAGCAGTTTAGTGGGACTAGCGGGAGAAGATACGCAGTATTTT.

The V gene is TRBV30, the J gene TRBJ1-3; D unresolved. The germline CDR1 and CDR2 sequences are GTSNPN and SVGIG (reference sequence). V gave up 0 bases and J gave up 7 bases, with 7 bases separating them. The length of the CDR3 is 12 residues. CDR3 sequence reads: CAWSVSLNTIYF. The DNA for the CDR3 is TGTGCCTGGAGTGTAAGCTTGAACACCATATATTTT.

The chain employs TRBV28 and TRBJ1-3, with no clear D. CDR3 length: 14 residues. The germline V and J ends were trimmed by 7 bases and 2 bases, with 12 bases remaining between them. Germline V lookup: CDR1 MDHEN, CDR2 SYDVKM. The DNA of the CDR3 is TGTGCCAGCACCTCAGCTAGTGCTGGAAACACCATATATTTT. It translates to CASTSASAGNTIYF.

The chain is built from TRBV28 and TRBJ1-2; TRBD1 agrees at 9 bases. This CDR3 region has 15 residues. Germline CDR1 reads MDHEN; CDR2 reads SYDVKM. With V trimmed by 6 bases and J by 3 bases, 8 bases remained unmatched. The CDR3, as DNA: TGTGCCAGCAGCCGAGCGGACAGGGGACACTATGGCTACACCTTC. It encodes CASSRADRGHYGYTF.

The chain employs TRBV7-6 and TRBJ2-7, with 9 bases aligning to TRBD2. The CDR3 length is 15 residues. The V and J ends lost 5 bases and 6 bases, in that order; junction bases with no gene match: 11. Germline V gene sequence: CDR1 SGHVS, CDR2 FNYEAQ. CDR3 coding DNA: TGTGCCAGCAGCGAAGAAGAAGCGGGAGGTTTCGAGCAGTACTTC. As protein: CASSEEEAGGFEQYF.

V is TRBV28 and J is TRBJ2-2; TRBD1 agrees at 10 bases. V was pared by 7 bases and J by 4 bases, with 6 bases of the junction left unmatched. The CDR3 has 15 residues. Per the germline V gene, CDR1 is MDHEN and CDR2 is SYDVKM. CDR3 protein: CASKLRDRGTGELFF. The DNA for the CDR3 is TGTGCCAGCAAACTTAGGGACAGGGGCACCGGGGAGCTGTTTTTT.

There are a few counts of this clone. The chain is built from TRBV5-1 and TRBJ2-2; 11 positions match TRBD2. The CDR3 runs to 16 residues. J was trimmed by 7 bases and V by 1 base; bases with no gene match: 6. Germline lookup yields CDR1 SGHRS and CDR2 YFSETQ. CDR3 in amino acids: CASSLTSGRRDGELFF. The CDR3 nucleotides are TGCGCCAGCAGCTTGACTAGCGGGAGAAGGGACGGGGAGCTGTTTTTT.

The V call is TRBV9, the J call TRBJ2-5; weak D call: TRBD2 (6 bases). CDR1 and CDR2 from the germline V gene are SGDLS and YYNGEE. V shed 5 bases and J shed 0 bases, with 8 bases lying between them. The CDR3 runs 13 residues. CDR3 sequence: CASSREYQETQYF. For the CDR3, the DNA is TGTGCCAGCAGTCGGGAGTACCAAGAGACCCAGTACTTC.

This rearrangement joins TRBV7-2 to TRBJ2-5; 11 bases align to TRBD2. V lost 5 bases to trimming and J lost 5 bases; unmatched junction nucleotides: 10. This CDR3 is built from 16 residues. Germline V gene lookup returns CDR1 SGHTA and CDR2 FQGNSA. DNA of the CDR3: TGTGCCAGCAGCGCCTCCACTAGCGGGAGACGGGAGACCCAGTACTTC. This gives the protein CASSASTSGRRETQYF.

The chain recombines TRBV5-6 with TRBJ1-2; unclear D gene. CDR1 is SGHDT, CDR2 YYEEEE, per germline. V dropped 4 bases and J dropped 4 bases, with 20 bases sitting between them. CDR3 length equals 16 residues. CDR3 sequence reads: CASSGGSTLSFYGYTF. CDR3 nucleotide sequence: TGTGCCAGCAGCGGTGGGAGCACGCTATCTTTCTATGGCTACACCTTC.

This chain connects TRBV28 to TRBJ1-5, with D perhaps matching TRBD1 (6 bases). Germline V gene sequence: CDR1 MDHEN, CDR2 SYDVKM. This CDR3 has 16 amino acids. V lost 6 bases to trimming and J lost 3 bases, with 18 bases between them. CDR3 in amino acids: CASSLTGSVTNQPQHF. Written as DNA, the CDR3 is TGTGCCAGCAGCTTAACAGGGTCGGTCACCAATCAGCCCCAGCATTTT.

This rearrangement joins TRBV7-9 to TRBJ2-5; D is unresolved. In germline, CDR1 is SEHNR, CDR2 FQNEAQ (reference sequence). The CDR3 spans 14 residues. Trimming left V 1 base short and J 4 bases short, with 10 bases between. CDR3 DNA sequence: TGTGCCAGCAGCTTAGGGAGATCTCCAGAGACCCAGTACTTC. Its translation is CASSLGRSPETQYF.

The CDR3 sequence is CASSLALAGGHIQYF. The CDR3 DNA sequence: TGTGCCAGCAGCTTAGCGCTAGCGGGAGGGCACATTCAGTACTTC. The genes are TRBV7-8 and TRBJ2-4, with TRBD2 identical over 12 bases. Germline trimming cut 0 bases from V and 8 bases from J; bases unmatched to any gene: 2. The V gene's germline CDR1 is SGHVS and CDR2 FQNEAQ. The CDR3 is 15 amino acids.

The CDR3, as DNA: TGTGCCACCAGCCGTAGCGGGGGGCAGGGAGAGACCCAGTACTTC. Translated, it gives CATSRSGGQGETQYF. The V and J genes are TRBV27 and TRBJ2-5; 10 bases align to TRBD2. V dropped 10 bases and J dropped 4; count of bases not matched to a gene: 12. The CDR3 covers 15 residues. CDR1 MNHEY and CDR2 SMNVEV come from the germline V gene (reference sequence).

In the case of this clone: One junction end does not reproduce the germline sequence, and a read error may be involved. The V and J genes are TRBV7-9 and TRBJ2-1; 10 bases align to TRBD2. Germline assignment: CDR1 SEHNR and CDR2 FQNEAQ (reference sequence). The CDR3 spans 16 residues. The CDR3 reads CASSLEGLAVHNEQFF. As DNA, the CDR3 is TGTGCCAGCAGTTTAGAAGGACTAGCGGTTCACAATGAGCAGTTCTTC.

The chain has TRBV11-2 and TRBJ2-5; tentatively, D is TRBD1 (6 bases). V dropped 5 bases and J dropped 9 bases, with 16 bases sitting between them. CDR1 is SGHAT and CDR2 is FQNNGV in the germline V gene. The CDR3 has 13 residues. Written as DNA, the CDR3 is TGTGCCAGCAGCACACAGGGTCTCGGGGCCCAGTACTTC. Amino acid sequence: CASSTQGLGAQYF. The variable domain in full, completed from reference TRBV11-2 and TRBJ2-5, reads EAGVAQSPRYKIIEKRQSVAFWCNPISGHATLYWYQQILGQGPKLLIQFQNNGVVDDSQLPKDRFSAERLKGVDSTLKIQPAKLEDSAVYLCASSTQGLGAQYFGPGTRLLVL.

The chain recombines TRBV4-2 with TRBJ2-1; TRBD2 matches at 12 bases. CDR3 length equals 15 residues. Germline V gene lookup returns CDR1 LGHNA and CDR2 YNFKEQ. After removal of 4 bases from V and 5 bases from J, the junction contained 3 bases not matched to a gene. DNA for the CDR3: TGTGCCAGCAGCCCTCTAGCGGGAGGGCACAATGAGCAGTTCTTC. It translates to CASSPLAGGHNEQFF.

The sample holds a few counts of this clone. Here the CDR3 reads CASSRGYEQYF. The CDR3 coding sequence is TGTGCCAGCAGCAGGGGCTACGAGCAGTACTTC. The V gene is TRBV25-1, the J gene TRBJ2-7, with D possibly matching TRBD1 (6 bases). CDR1 is MGHDK and CDR2 is SYGVNS in the germline V gene. The CDR3 loop spans 11 amino acids. V lost 6 bases and J 3 bases, leaving 6 bases between the germline ends.

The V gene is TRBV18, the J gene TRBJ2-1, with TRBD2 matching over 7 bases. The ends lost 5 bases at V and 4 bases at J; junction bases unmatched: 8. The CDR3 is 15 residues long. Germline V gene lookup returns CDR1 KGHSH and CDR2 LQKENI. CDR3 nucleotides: TGTGCCAGCTCATCCGGGACTACCCCGTACAATGAGCAGTTCTTC. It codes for CASSSGTTPYNEQFF.

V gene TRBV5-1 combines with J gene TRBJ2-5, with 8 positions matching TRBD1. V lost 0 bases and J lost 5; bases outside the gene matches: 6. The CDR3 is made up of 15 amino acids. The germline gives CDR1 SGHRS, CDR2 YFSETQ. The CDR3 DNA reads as TGCGCCAGCAGCTTGGGGCAGGGGGCTTGGGAGACCCAGTACTTC. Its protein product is CASSLGQGAWETQYF.

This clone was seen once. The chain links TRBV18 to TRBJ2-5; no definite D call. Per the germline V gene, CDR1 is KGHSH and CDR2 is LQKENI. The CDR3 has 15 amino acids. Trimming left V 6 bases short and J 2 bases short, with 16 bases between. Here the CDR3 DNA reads TGTGCCAGCTCCAGAACCGCACAGTTTCAAGAGACCCAGTACTTC. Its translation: CASSRTAQFQETQYF.